This TCR beta chain was profiled in a study of CD8 T cells in ankylosing spondylitis. Study observations and caveats: Clones tied to disease were said to be significantly enriched in matched ankylosing spondylitis synovial fluid.

The V end was cut by 6 bases, the J end by 3 bases, with 21 bases between. Germline V CDR1 and CDR2: DFQATT, SNEGSKA (reference sequence). The CDR3 is 15 amino acids. Libraries of TCR beta came from quantitative 5'-RACE with molecular barcodes. TCRdb re-analysed the 5' RACE reads in MiXCR, keeping a single row per CDR3 protein. The data contain about 270,000 distinct CDR3 sequences, roughly 32% of them singletons. This clonotype was seen more than once but under ten times. What it recognizes is unknown. Sample: blood, either unsorted or a sorted T cell fraction (not recorded which). This rearrangement joins TRBV20-1 to TRBJ2-7; possibly TRBD1 for D (5 bases). The sequence was collected from a male donor with ankylosing spondylitis or in good health (not recorded which). This chain's CDR3 is CSALQLQESYYEQYF. Here the CDR3 DNA reads TGCAGTGCGCTTCAATTACAGGAGTCTTACTACGAGCAGTACTTC.